Following are 28 T cell receptor beta chains from one sample sequenced in a study of T cell changes during pregnancy in multiple sclerosis. Only in-frame clones appear in the TCRdb table, and some are missing; sequencing was by immunoSEQ multiplex PCR. In the table there are tens of thousands of clones, under 95% of which are singletons. The sample was peripheral blood, taken before pregnancy. The receptors were gathered from a female donor with multiple sclerosis, enrolled in a pregnancy study.

CDR3 DNA: TGCGCCAGCAGTTCGGGACTAGAAAACTACAATGAGCAGTTCTTC. Translated: CASSSGLENYNEQFF. This sequence joins TRBV5-1 and TRBJ2-1; 8 nucleotides agree with TRBD2. This CDR3 comprises 15 residues. CDR1 and CDR2 (germline): SGHRS, YFSETQ. Unmatched junction bases numbered 7, after V lost 5 bases and J lost 3 bases.

This clone has a single count. The V and J genes are TRBV20-1 and TRBJ2-7; D is perhaps TRBD2 (5 bases). The V end lost 2 bases, the J end lost 4 bases, and 6 bases lay between the germline ends. Looked up from germline, CDR1 is DFQATT and CDR2 is SNEGSKA (reference sequence). This CDR3 comprises 11 residues. CDR3 residues: CSARRGYEQYF. CDR3 nucleotide sequence: TGCAGTGCTAGACGGGGTTACGAGCAGTACTTC.

J is TRBJ2-2 and V is TRBV6-6, with 7 bases matching TRBD1. The CDR3 extends over 15 amino acids. Trimming cost V 6 bases and J 0 bases; bases outside gene matches: 4. Germline CDR1 and CDR2: MNHNY and SVGAGI (reference sequence). The CDR3 region is CASRPDRANTGELFF. The CDR3 region has the DNA TGTGCCAGCAGGCCCGACAGGGCGAACACCGGGGAGCTGTTTTTT.

V usage is TRBV27 and J usage is TRBJ2-3; D unclear. The CDR3 totals 12 residues. The germline V gene encodes CDR1 MNHEY and CDR2 SMNVEV (reference sequence). Trimming shortened V by 5 bases and J by 5 bases, and 8 bases separated the two germline ends. The CDR3 nucleotides are TGTGCCAGCAGTCCACCAGGAGATACGCAGTATTTT. Translating it yields CASSPPGDTQYF.

V gene TRBV4-1 combines with J gene TRBJ2-1, with 7 bases lining up with TRBD2. Looked up from germline, CDR1 is MGHRA and CDR2 is YSYEKL. The CDR3 runs 17 residues. V lost 0 bases to trimming and J lost 7 bases; unmatched junction nucleotides: 12. Here the CDR3 reads CASSQDPRLAWGNEQFF. CDR3 bases: TGCGCCAGCAGCCAAGACCCTCGACTAGCTTGGGGGAATGAGCAGTTCTTC.

This clone has only one observation. The V call is TRBV30, the J call TRBJ2-7, with 8 nucleotides matching TRBD1. CDR1 GTSNPN and CDR2 SVGIG come from the germline V gene (reference sequence). J gave up 4 bases and V 5 bases, and 4 bases lay outside the gene matches. The length of the CDR3 is 12 residues. CDR3 sequence reads: CAWQGADYEQYF. For the CDR3, the DNA is TGTGCCTGGCAGGGGGCTGATTACGAGCAGTACTTC.

The V call is TRBV7-9, the J call TRBJ1-2; no firm D call. The CDR3 runs to 15 residues. The V gene lost 4 bases and the J gene lost 4 bases, with 16 bases spanning the gap. Germline CDR1 reads SEHNR; CDR2 reads FQNEAQ (reference sequence). The CDR3 here is CASSSIAAGSYGYTF. CDR3 nucleotide sequence: TGTGCCAGCAGCTCGATAGCGGCCGGGAGCTATGGCTACACCTTC.

The rearrangement joins TRBV30 to TRBJ2-3, with 7 bases aligning to TRBD2. Per germline, CDR1 GTSNPN and CDR2 SVGIG (reference sequence). With 0 bases clipped from V and 3 bases from J, the junction kept 3 bases outside the gene matches. The CDR3 spans 14 residues. The chain's CDR3 is CAWSVGRGTDTQYF. The CDR3 DNA reads as TGTGCCTGGAGTGTAGGGAGGGGAACAGATACGCAGTATTTT.

This sequence joins TRBV28 and TRBJ2-1; 8 bases are shared with TRBD2. Germline assignment: CDR1 MDHEN and CDR2 SYDVKM. V trimming: 4 bases; J trimming: 5 bases; junction bases outside the gene matches: 10. There are 16 residues in the CDR3. The CDR3 sequence is CASSSPWSGGNNEQFF. CDR3 nucleotide sequence: TGTGCCAGCAGTTCCCCGTGGTCGGGGGGGAACAATGAGCAGTTCTTC. The full variable domain, in which reference TRBV28 and TRBJ2-1 provide the parts outside the CDR3, is DVKVTQSSRYLVKRTGEKVFLECVQDMDHENMFWYRQDPGLGLRLIYFSYDVKMKEKGDIPEGYSVSREKKERFSLILESASTNQTSMYLCASSSPWSGGNNEQFFGPGTRLTVL.

V and J are TRBV6-1 and TRBJ1-2; no definite D call. Deletions cut 4 bases from V and 4 bases from J, with 13 bases between. Germline V gives CDR1 MNHNS, CDR2 SASEGT. The CDR3 spans 14 residues. CDR3 loop: CASSVARGGYGYTF. The CDR3 DNA is TGTGCCAGCAGTGTGGCCCGAGGTGGCTATGGCTACACCTTC.

This chain joins TRBV6-5 and TRBJ2-5, with unresolved D. Trimming pared 6 bases from V and 5 bases from J, leaving 16 bases between. CDR1 is MNHEY, CDR2 SVGAGI, per germline. The CDR3 is made up of 14 amino acids. CDR3: CASSPDVQWETQYF. CDR3 nucleotides: TGTGCCAGCAGCCCCGATGTACAGTGGGAGACCCAGTACTTC.

V is TRBV5-4 and J is TRBJ1-3; TRBD1 agrees at 7 bases. Losses at the gene ends were 0 bases for V and 4 bases for J; bases not matched to a gene: 7. Germline values: CDR1 SGHNT, CDR2 YYREEE (reference sequence). The CDR3 is 16 amino acids. CDR3 in DNA: TGTGCCAGCAGCTTGGGAGCTCCGGGACAGGGAAACACCATATATTTT. Translated: CASSLGAPGQGNTIYF.

The chain links TRBV10-3 to TRBJ1-5; 8 nucleotides agree with TRBD1. The CDR3 is 15 residues long. The ends lost 6 bases at V and 7 bases at J; junction bases unmatched: 11. Germline V gene data show CDR1 as ENHRY and CDR2 as SYGVKD. The CDR3 sequence is CAIRPGQDPGQPQHF. The CDR3 DNA is TGTGCCATCAGGCCGGGACAGGACCCGGGGCAGCCCCAGCATTTT.

In this sample, this clone turned up once. The J gene is TRBJ2-3, the V gene TRBV30; 12 positions match TRBD2. With V trimmed by 1 base and J by 5 bases, 10 bases remained unmatched. The CDR3 has 17 residues. Germline CDR1 and CDR2: GTSNPN and SVGIG (reference sequence). The CDR3 DNA reads TGTGCCTGGAGTGGGGCTAGCGGGGGGGCCTTGGAAGATACGCAGTATTTT. Its protein is CAWSGASGGALEDTQYF.

The DNA of the CDR3 is TGTGCCACCAGCAGAGATCCGTCAGGTTGGGAAAAACTGTTTTTT. This codes for CATSRDPSGWEKLFF. This sequence joins TRBV15 and TRBJ1-4; D gene uncertain. The germline V gene has CDR1 LNHNV and CDR2 YYDKDF (reference sequence). Trimming left V 0 bases short and J 8 bases short, with 13 bases between. The CDR3 is 15 residues long.

The chain recombines TRBV19 with TRBJ1-1; the D is unclear. The CDR3 extends over 14 amino acids. Germline CDR1 and CDR2: LNHDA and SQIVND (reference sequence). V dropped 5 bases and J dropped 1 base, with 11 bases sitting between them. The CDR3: CASSPFDWNTEAFF. The CDR3 DNA reads as TGTGCCAGTAGTCCTTTTGACTGGAACACTGAAGCTTTCTTT.

This chain joins TRBV18 and TRBJ2-1; D not certain. The CDR3 contains 14 residues. V was pared by 3 bases and J by 1 base, with 7 bases between. Germline CDR1 KGHSH, CDR2 LQKENI. The CDR3 nucleotides are TGTGCCAGCTCACCGGGCAGGTCCTACAATGAGCAGTTCTTC. Its protein is CASSPGRSYNEQFF.

The gene calls are TRBV6-6 and TRBJ1-1; D is unclear. The length of the CDR3 is 14 residues. V lost 10 bases, J lost 2 bases, and 17 bases lay in between. CDR1 is MNHNY and CDR2 is SVGAGI in the germline V gene (reference sequence). The CDR3, as DNA: TGTGCCACCGTTTTAGCGATGATTAACACTGAAGCTTTCTTT. Amino acid sequence: CATVLAMINTEAFF.

The V and J genes are TRBV10-1 and TRBJ2-1; D perhaps matches TRBD2 (5 bases). The ends were cut back, 4 bases at V and 7 bases at J, with 11 bases in the middle. Germline values: CDR1 WNHNN, CDR2 SYGVQD (reference sequence). This CDR3 has 13 amino acids. CDR3 residues: CASSVAPWNEQFF. The CDR3 DNA follows: TGCGCCAGCAGTGTAGCGCCGTGGAATGAGCAGTTCTTC.

The chain employs TRBV5-1 and TRBJ1-1; tentative D call: TRBD1 (6 bases). The germline V gene encodes CDR1 SGHRS and CDR2 YFSETQ. The V gene lost 0 bases and the J gene lost 8 bases, with 11 bases spanning the gap. The CDR3 runs to 13 residues. CDR3 in amino acids: CASSLARQGEAFF. CDR3 nucleotide sequence: TGCGCCAGCAGCTTGGCCAGGCAGGGGGAAGCTTTCTTT.

The V and J genes are TRBV5-6 and TRBJ2-7, with TRBD2 matching over 9 bases. CDR1 and CDR2 (germline): SGHDT, YYEEEE. The CDR3 extends over 13 amino acids. With V trimmed by 3 bases and J by 10 bases, 8 bases remained unmatched. CDR3 in DNA: TGTGCCAGCAGCTATACTGCGGGGGGGCCTCAGTACTTC. Translating it yields CASSYTAGGPQYF.

The DNA for the CDR3 is TGTGCCAGTAGTATAGGACAGGTGTCACCCCTCCACTTT. It codes for CASSIGQVSPLHF. The chain is built from TRBV19 and TRBJ1-6; D might be TRBD1 (6 bases). V dropped 1 base and J dropped 10 bases, with 8 bases sitting between them. This CDR3 has 13 residues. Germline lookup yields CDR1 LNHDA and CDR2 SQIVND (reference sequence).

The V and J genes are TRBV13 and TRBJ2-3; D not certain. V was clipped by 5 bases and J by 6 bases, with 12 bases between them. CDR3 size: 13 residues. Germline values: CDR1 PRHDT, CDR2 FYEKMQ (reference sequence). CDR3 sequence reads: CASSSYLGDTQYF. The CDR3 DNA sequence: TGTGCCAGCAGCAGCTACCTGGGCGATACGCAGTATTTT.

The chain recombines TRBV30 with TRBJ2-6; possibly TRBD1 for D (6 bases). V lost 4 bases to trimming and J lost 2 bases, with 9 bases between them. This CDR3 region has 14 residues. Germline V CDR1 and CDR2: GTSNPN, SVGIG (reference sequence). Here the CDR3 reads CAWTRTAGANVLTF. The CDR3 DNA reads as TGTGCCTGGACCCGGACAGCTGGGGCCAACGTCCTGACTTTC.

V usage is TRBV7-8 and J usage is TRBJ1-4, with D tentatively TRBD1 (6 bases). V gave up 4 bases and J gave up 3 bases, with 18 bases separating them. CDR3 length equals 17 residues. The germline V gene has CDR1 SGHVS and CDR2 FQNEAQ. CDR3 in DNA: TGTGCCAGCAGCTCGAATCCGTTAAGACAGGCTAATGAAAAACTGTTTTTT. Its translation is CASSSNPLRQANEKLFF.

The rearrangement uses TRBV10-3 and TRBJ1-3, with a possible D match to TRBD1 (5 bases). The V end lost 0 bases, the J end lost 2 bases, and 8 bases lay between the germline ends. This CDR3 spans 15 amino acids. Germline CDR1 ENHRY, CDR2 SYGVKD. The DNA of the CDR3 is TGTGCCATCAGTGAGTCGGGAGGGGCTGGAAACACCATATATTTT. As protein: CAISESGGAGNTIYF.

The CDR3 region has the DNA TGCGCCAGCAGCCAGGGACTAGCGGGGGGGCCTCTCGAGCAGTACTTC. Amino acids: CASSQGLAGGPLEQYF. This chain connects TRBV4-1 to TRBJ2-7; 16 bases are shared with TRBD2. V shed 3 bases and J 6 bases; nucleotides not matched to a gene: 5. This CDR3 region has 16 residues. Germline V gene data show CDR1 as MGHRA and CDR2 as YSYEKL.

This chain connects TRBV2 to TRBJ2-7, with 7 bases lining up with TRBD2. The V and J ends lost 8 bases and 2 bases, in that order; junction bases with no gene match: 9. Germline V gene data show CDR1 as SNHLY and CDR2 as FYNNEI. This CDR3 is 14 amino acids long. CDR3 sequence reads: CASGVLAGAYEQYF. The CDR3 DNA reads as TGTGCCAGCGGAGTGCTCGCGGGGGCCTACGAGCAGTACTTC.